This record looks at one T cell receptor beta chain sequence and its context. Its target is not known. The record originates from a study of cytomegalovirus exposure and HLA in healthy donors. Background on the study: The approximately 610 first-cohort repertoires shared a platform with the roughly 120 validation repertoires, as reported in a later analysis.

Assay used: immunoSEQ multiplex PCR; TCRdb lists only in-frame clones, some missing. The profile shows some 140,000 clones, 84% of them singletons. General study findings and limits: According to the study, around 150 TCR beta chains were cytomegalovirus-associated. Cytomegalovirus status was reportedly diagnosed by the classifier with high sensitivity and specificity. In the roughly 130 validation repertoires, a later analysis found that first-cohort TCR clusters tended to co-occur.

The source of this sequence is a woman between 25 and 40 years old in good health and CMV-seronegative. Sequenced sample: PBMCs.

CDR3 in DNA: TGTGCCAGCAGCGCCAAATTAGGCACAGATACGCAGTATTTT. It yields the protein CASSAKLGTDTQYF. The genes are TRBV9 and TRBJ2-3; D gene uncertain. The V end lost 3 bases, the J end lost 1 base, and 9 bases lay between the germline ends. The CDR3 runs 14 residues. Germline-derived CDR1 and CDR2 are SGDLS and YYNGEE.